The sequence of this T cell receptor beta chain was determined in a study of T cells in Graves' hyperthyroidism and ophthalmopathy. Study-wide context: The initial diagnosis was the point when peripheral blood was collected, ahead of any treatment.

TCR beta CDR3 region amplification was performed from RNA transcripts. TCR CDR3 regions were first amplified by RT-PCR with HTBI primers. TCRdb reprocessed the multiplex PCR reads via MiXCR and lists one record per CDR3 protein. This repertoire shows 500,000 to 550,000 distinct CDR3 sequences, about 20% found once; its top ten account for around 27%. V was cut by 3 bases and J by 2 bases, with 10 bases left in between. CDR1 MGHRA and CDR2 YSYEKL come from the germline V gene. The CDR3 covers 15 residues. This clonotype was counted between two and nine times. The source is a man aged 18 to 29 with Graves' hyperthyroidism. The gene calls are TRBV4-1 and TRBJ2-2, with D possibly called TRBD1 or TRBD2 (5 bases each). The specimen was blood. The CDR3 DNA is TGCGCCAGCAGCCACGGGACGGCTAACACCGGGGAGCTGTTTTTT. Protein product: CASSHGTANTGELFF.